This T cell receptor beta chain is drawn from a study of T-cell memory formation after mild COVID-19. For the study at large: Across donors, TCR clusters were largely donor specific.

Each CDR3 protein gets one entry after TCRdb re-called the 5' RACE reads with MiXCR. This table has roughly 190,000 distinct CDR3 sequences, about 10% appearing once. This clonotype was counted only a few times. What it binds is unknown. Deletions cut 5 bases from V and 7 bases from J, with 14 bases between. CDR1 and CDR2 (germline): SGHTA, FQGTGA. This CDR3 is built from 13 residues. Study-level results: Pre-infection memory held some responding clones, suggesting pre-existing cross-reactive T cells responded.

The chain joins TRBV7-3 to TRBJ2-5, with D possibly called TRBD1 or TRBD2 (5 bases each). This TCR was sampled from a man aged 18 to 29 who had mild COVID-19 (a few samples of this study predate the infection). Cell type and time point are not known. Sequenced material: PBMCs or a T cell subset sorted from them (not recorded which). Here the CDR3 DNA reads TGTGCCAGCAGCCCCCAGACAGAGGGGACCCAGTACTTC. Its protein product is CASSPQTEGTQYF.